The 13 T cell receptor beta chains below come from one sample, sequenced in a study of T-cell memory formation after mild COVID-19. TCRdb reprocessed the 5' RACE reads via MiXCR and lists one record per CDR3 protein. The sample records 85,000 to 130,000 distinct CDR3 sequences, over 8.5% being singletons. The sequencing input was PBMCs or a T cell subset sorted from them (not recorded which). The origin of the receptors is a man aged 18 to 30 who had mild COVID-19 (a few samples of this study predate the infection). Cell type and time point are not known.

The CDR3 region has the DNA TGTGCCAGCAGCTCACAGACACAGCAGTACTTC. Translated: CASSSQTQQYF. J is TRBJ2-7 and V is TRBV5-4; D unclear. V dropped 3 bases and J dropped 8 bases, with 9 bases sitting between them. The germline V gene encodes CDR1 SGHNT and CDR2 YYREEE (reference sequence). The CDR3 loop spans 11 amino acids.

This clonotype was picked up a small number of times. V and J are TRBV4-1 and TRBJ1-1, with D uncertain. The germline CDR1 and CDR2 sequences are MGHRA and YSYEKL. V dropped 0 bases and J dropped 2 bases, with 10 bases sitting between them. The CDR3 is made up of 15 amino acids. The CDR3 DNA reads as TGCGCCAGCAGCCAAGACGGAGGTGCTAACACTGAAGCTTTCTTT. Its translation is CASSQDGGANTEAFF.

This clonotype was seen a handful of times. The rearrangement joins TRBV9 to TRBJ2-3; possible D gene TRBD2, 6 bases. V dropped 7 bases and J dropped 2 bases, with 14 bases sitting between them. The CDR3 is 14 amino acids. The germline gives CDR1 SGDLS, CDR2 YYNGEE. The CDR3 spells CASSRRGVTDTQYF. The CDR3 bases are TGTGCCAGCTCAAGGAGGGGAGTCACAGATACGCAGTATTTT. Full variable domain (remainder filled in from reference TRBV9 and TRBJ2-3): DSGVTQTPKHLITATGQRVTLRCSPRSGDLSVYWYQQSLDQGLQFLIQYYNGEERAKGNILERFSAQQFPDLHSELNLSSLELGDSALYFCASSRRGVTDTQYFGPGTRLTVL.

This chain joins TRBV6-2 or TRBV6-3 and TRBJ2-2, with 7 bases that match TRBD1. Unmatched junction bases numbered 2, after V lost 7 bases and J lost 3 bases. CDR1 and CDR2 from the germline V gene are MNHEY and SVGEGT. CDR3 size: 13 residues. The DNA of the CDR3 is TGTGCCAGCAACCAGGGGGACACCGGGGAGCTGTTTTTT. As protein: CASNQGDTGELFF.

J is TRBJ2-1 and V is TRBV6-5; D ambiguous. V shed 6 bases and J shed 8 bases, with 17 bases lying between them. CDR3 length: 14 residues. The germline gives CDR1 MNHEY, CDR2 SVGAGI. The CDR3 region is CASSFSEMEDEQFF. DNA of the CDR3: TGTGCCAGCAGCTTCAGTGAAATGGAAGATGAGCAGTTCTTC.

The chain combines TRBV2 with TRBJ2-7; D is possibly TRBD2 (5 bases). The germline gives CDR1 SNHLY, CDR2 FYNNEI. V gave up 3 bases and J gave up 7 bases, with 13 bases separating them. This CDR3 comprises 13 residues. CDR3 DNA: TGTGCCAGCAGTGAGAGGGCCCCCCGGGAGCAGTACGTC. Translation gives CASSERAPREQYV.

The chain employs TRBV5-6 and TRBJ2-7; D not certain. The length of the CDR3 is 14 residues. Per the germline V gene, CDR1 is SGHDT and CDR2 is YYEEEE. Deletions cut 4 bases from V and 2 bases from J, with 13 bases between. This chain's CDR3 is CASSPSPGPYEQYV. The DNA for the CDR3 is TGTGCCAGCAGCCCTTCGCCGGGCCCCTACGAGCAGTACGTC.

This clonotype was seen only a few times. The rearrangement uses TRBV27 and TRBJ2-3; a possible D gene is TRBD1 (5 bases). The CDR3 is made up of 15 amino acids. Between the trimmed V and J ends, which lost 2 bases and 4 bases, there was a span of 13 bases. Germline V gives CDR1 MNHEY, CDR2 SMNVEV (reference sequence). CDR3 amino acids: CASSLTQGGADTQYF. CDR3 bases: TGTGCCAGCAGTTTAACTCAGGGTGGCGCAGATACGCAGTATTTT.

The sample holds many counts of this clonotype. CDR3 region: CASSLLGDSTDTQYF. The CDR3 bases are TGCGCCAGCAGCTTATTGGGGGATAGCACAGATACGCAGTATTTT. The chain joins TRBV5-1 to TRBJ2-3; possibly TRBD1 or TRBD2 for D (5 bases each). V lost 2 bases and J 0 bases, leaving 10 bases between the germline ends. This CDR3 contains 15 residues. CDR1 is SGHRS, CDR2 YFSETQ, per germline.

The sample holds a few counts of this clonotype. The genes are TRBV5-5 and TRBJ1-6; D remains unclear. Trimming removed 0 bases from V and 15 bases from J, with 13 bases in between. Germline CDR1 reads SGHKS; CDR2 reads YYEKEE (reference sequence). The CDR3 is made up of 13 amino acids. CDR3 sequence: CASSLGSAGDLHF. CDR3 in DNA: TGTGCCAGCAGCTTGGGATCCGCCGGGGACCTCCACTTT.

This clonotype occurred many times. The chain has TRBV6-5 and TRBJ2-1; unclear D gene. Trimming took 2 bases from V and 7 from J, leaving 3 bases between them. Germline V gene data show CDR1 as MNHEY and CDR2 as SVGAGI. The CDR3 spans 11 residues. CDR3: CASSYGNEQFF. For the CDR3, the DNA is TGTGCCAGCAGTTACGGGAATGAGCAGTTCTTC.

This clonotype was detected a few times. CDR3 region: CASSLWGAPGYTF. DNA of the CDR3: TGTGCCAGCAGCTTATGGGGGGCGCCTGGCTACACCTTC. The chain carries TRBV5-6 and TRBJ1-2, with D maybe TRBD1 (6 bases). Germline V gene sequence: CDR1 SGHDT, CDR2 YYEEEE. Trimming removed 2 bases from V and 7 bases from J, with 12 bases in between. The CDR3 is 13 amino acids.

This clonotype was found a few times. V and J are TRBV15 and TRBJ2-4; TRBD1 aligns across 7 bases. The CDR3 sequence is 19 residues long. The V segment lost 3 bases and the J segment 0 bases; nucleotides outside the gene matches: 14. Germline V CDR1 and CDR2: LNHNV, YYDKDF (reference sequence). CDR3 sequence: CATSSLGQSNTLAKNIQYF. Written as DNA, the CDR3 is TGTGCCACCAGCAGCCTGGGACAGTCGAATACTCTAGCCAAAAACATTCAGTACTTC. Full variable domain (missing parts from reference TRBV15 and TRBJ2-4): DAMVIQNPRYQVTQFGKPVTLSCSQTLNHNVMYWYQQKSSQAPKLLFHYYDKDFNNEADTPDNFQSRRPNTSFCFLDIRSPGLGDTAMYLCATSSLGQSNTLAKNIQYFGAGTRLSVL.